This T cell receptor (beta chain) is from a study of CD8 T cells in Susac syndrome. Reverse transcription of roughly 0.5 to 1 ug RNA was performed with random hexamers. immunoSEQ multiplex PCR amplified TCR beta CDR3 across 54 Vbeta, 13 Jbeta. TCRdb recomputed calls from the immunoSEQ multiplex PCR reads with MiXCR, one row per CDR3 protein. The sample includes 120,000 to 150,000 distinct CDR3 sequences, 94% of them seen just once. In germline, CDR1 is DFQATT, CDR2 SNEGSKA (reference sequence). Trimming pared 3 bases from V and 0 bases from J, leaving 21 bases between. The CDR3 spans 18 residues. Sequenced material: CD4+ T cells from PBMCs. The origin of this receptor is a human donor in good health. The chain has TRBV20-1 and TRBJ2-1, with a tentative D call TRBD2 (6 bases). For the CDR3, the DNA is TGCAGTGCTAGGGGGACGGGTTTCCCGCGGGGCTCCTACAATGAGCAGTTCTTC. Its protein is CSARGTGFPRGSYNEQFF.